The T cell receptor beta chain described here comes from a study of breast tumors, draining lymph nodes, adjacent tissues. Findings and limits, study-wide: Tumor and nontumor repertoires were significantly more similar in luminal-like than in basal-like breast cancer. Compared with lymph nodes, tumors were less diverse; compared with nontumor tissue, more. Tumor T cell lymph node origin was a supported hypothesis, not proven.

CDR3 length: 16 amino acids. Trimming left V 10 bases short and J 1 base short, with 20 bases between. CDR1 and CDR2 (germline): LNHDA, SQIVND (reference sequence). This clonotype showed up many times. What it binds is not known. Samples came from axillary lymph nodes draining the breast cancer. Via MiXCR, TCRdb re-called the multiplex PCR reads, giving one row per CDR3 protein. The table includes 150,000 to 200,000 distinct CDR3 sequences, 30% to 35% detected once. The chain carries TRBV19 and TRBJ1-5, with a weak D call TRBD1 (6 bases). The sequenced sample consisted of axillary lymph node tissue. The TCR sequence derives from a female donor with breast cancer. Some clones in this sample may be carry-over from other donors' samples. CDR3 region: CATHHQGRRSNQPQHF. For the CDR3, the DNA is TGTGCCACCCACCACCAGGGGAGGCGCAGCAATCAGCCCCAGCATTTT.